This TCR beta chain was profiled in a study of cytomegalovirus exposure and HLA in healthy donors. Germline V gene data show CDR1 as SGHVS and CDR2 as FQNEAQ. CDR3 length: 15 amino acids. Trimming pared 1 base from V and 0 bases from J, leaving 7 bases between. Of note for this clone: Its antigen is as yet unknown.

PCR employed 60 Vbeta and 13 Jbeta primers. The repertoire was sequenced with immunoSEQ multiplex PCR; TCRdb's copy has only in-frame clones and lacks some. The sample yields 95,000 to 150,000 clones, more than 60% seen once. Study-wide points: The study carried out a later analysis of TCR beta sequences. It associated some 17,000 of them with specific HLA alleles at a false discovery rate of 0.05.

This chain connects TRBV7-8 to TRBJ2-4, with D uncertain. This TCR derives from a woman in her thirties or forties in good health and CMV-seropositive. Sample: PBMCs. This chain's CDR3 is CASSLVSGAKNIQYF. CDR3 DNA sequence: TGTGCCAGCAGCTTAGTGTCGGGAGCCAAAAACATTCAGTACTTC.